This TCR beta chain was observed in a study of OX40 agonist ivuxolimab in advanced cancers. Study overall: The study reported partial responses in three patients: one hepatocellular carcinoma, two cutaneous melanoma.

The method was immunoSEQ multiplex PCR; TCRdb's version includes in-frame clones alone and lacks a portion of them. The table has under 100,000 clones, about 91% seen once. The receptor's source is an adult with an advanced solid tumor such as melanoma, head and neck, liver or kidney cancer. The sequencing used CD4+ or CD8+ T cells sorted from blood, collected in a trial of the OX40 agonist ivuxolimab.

DNA of the CDR3: TGTGCCAGCAGCTTAGCAGGGGACGGAAATGGCTACACCTTC. Translation gives CASSLAGDGNGYTF. V and J are TRBV7-2 and TRBJ1-2; a weak D match, TRBD1 (5 bases). The CDR3 loop spans 14 amino acids. CDR1 is SGHTA and CDR2 is FQGNSA in the germline V gene. Trimming took off 0 bases at V and 6 bases at J, with 11 bases between the two ends. Drawing the rest from reference TRBV7-2 and TRBJ1-2, the complete variable domain is GAGVSQSPSNKVTEKGKDVELRCDPISGHTALYWYRQSLGQGLEFLIYFQGNSAPDKSGLPSDRFSAERTGGSVSTLTIQRTQQEDSAVYLCASSLAGDGNGYTFGSGTRLTVV.